The text below deals with one TCR beta chain. Its target is not known. Repertoires were generated with immunoSEQ multiplex PCR, while TCRdb's copy carries only in-frame clones and drops some. The repertoire holds 65,000 to 95,000 clones, with over 85% as singletons. The germline CDR1 and CDR2 sequences are MDHEN and SYDVKM. V lost 3 bases to trimming and J lost 0 bases, with 9 bases between them. The CDR3 runs 15 residues. This record belongs to a study of cytomegalovirus exposure and HLA in healthy donors. Study context: A later analysis reported the 90 to 150 validation repertoires used the same platform as the roughly 700 first-cohort repertoires.

Study-level points and caveats: According to a later analysis, TCR clusters from the first cohort tended to co-occur in the 100 to 150 validation repertoires. Reportedly, diagnosis of cytomegalovirus status by the classifier showed high specificity and sensitivity. Overall, roughly 150 TCR beta chains were annotated as cytomegalovirus-associated.

Sequencing input: PBMCs. The J gene is TRBJ1-5, the V gene TRBV28, with TRBD1 as a possible D gene (5 bases). This TCR was sampled from a woman aged 25-40 years in good health and CMV-seronegative. The CDR3: CASSFPGGSNQPQHF. The CDR3 region has the DNA TGTGCCAGCAGTTTCCCGGGGGGTAGCAATCAGCCCCAGCATTTT.